These 7 T cell receptor beta chains were sequenced from one sample in a study of radiotherapy plus CTLA-4 blockade in lung cancer. TCRdb keeps only in-frame clones here, not all; method: immunoSEQ multiplex PCR. The sample has 57,000 or so clones, approximately 80% seen once. Sequencing was performed on peripheral blood, taken from a patient treated with radiotherapy plus ipilimumab. These receptors were obtained from a human donor with non-small cell lung cancer who had a complete response to radiotherapy plus ipilimumab.

The CDR3 nucleotides are TGTGCCTGGAGTGGGACTAAGCGGGGGGGGACTAGCACAGATACGCAGTATTTT. Protein: CAWSGTKRGGTSTDTQYF. The rearrangement links TRBV30 to TRBJ2-3, with 10 bases identical to TRBD2. The V and J ends lost 1 base and 0 bases, in that order; junction bases with no gene match: 10. The CDR3 totals 18 residues. Germline-derived CDR1 and CDR2 are GTSNPN and SVGIG (reference sequence).

This rearrangement joins TRBV4-3 to TRBJ2-3; 10 bases align to TRBD2. CDR3 length equals 16 residues. Germline values: CDR1 LGHNA, CDR2 YSLEER. Unmatched junction bases numbered 8, after V lost 2 bases and J lost 6 bases. CDR3 in DNA: TGCGCCAGCAGCCAACCGACTAGCGGGTTATCGGATACGCAGTATTTT. This gives the protein CASSQPTSGLSDTQYF.

The chain uses TRBV10-3 and TRBJ2-6; maybe TRBD1 (6 bases). Germline V gene sequence: CDR1 ENHRY, CDR2 SYGVKD. Trimming stripped 3 bases from V and 0 bases from J, with 9 bases between. CDR3 length equals 16 residues. The CDR3 region has the DNA TGTGCCATCAGTGACAGGGGAAACTCTGGGGCCAACGTCCTGACTTTC. This codes for CAISDRGNSGANVLTF.

J is TRBJ2-1 and V is TRBV11-3, with TRBD2 matching over 9 bases. The CDR3 runs 16 residues. The trim removed 1 base at V and 8 bases at J, leaving 9 bases unmatched. Germline V gene lookup returns CDR1 SGHNT and CDR2 YENEEA. The chain's CDR3 is CASSLGGGRAIYEQFF. The CDR3 region has the DNA TGTGCCAGCAGCTTAGGGGGCGGGAGGGCCATCTATGAGCAGTTCTTC.

This clone was seen a few times. This sequence joins TRBV10-3 and TRBJ1-2; TRBD1 is a possible D gene (5 bases). Germline lookup yields CDR1 ENHRY and CDR2 SYGVKD. This CDR3 spans 13 amino acids. Trimming pared 7 bases from V and 0 bases from J, leaving 9 bases between. The CDR3 reads CAITGGANYGYTF. The CDR3 DNA sequence: TGTGCCATCACGGGGGGAGCTAACTATGGCTACACCTTC.

The chain has TRBV27 and TRBJ2-2; D uncertain. Germline V gives CDR1 MNHEY, CDR2 SMNVEV (reference sequence). The V and J ends lost 2 bases and 1 base respectively, with 5 bases between them. This CDR3 is 14 amino acids long. The CDR3 sequence is CASSLTVNTGELFF. The CDR3 nucleotides read TGTGCCAGCAGTTTAACGGTGAACACCGGGGAGCTGTTTTTT.

This clone was counted a few times. This chain connects TRBV23-1 to TRBJ1-2, with 7 bases that match TRBD1. Being an ORF, TRBV23-1 has a function that is uncertain. The V and J ends lost 1 base and 7 bases, in that order; junction bases with no gene match: 0. There are 12 residues in the CDR3. The CDR3 DNA reads as TGCGCCAGCAGTCAATACAGGGGTGGCTACACCTTC. Its protein is CASSQYRGGYTF.